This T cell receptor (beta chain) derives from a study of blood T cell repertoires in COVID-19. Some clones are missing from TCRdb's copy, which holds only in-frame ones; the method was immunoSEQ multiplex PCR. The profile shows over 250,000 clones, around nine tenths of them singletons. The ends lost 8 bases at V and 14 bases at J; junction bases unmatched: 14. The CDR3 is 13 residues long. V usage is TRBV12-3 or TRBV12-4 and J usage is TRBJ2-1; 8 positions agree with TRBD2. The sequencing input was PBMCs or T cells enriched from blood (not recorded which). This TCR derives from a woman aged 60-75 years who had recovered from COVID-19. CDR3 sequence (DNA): TGTGCCAGCTACCCCCTCGGCGCGGGAGGCAAGTTCTTC. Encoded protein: CASYPLGAGGKFF.